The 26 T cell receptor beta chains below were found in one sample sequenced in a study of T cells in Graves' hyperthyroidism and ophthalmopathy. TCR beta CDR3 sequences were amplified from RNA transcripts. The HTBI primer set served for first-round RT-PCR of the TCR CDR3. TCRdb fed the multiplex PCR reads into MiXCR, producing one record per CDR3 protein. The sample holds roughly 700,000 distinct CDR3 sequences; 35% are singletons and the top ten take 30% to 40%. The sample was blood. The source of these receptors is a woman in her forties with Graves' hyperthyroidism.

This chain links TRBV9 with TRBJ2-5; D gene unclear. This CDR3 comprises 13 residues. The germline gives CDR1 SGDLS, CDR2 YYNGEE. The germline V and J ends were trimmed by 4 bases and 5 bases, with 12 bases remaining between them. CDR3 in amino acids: CASSLHWGETQYF. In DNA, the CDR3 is TGTGCCAGCAGCCTTCATTGGGGTGAGACCCAGTACTTC.

The CDR3 DNA reads TGTGCCAGCAGCTCCCAGCCGGGGACGAACGGGGAGCTGTTTTTT. Its translation: CASSSQPGTNGELFF. The chain employs TRBV7-9 and TRBJ2-2, with D possibly being TRBD1 or TRBD2 (5 bases each). This CDR3 spans 15 amino acids. Germline-derived CDR1 and CDR2 are SEHNR and FQNEAQ (reference sequence). V lost 4 bases to trimming and J lost 7 bases, with 16 bases between them.

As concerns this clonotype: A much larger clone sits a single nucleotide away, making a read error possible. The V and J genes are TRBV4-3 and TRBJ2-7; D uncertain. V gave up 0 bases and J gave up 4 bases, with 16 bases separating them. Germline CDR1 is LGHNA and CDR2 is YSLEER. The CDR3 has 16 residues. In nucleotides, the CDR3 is TGCGCCAGCAGCCAAGAGGGAAGGGCAGAGGCTTACGAGCAGTACTTC. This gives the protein CASSQEGRAEAYEQYF.

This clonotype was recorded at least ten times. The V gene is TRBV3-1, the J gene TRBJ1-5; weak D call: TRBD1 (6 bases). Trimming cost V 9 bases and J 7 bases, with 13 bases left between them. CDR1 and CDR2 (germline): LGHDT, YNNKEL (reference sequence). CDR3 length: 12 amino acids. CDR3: CASSQRGQPQHF. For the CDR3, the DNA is TGTGCCAGTAGTCAAAGGGGGCAGCCCCAGCATTTT. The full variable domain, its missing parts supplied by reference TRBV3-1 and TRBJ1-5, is DTAVSQTPKYLVTQMGNDKSIKCEQNLGHDTMYWYKQDSKKFLKIMFSYNNKELIINETVPNRFSPKSPDKAHLNLHINSLELGDSAVYFCASSQRGQPQHFGDGTRLSIL.

In nucleotides, the CDR3 is TGTGCCAGCAGTGACAGGGCCTGGAACACTGAAGCTTTCTTT. The encoded protein is CASSDRAWNTEAFF. This chain connects TRBV19 to TRBJ1-1, with 7 bases matching TRBD1. Germline CDR1 LNHDA, CDR2 SQIVND (reference sequence). Germline trimming cut 9 bases from V and 1 base from J; bases unmatched to any gene: 8. The CDR3 contains 14 residues.

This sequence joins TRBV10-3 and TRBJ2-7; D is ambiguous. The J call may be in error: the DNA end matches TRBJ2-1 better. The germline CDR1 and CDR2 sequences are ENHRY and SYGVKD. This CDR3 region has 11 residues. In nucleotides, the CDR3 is TGTGCCATCAGTGGTAGACATGAGCAGTTCTTC. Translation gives CAISGRHEQFF.

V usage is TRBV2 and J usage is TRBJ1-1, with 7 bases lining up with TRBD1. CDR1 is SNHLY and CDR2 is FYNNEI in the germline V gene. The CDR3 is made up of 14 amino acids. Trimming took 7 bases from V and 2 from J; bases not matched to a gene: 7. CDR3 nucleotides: TGTGCCAGCATCAGTGACAGGGTCAACACTGAAGCTTTCTTT. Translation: CASISDRVNTEAFF.

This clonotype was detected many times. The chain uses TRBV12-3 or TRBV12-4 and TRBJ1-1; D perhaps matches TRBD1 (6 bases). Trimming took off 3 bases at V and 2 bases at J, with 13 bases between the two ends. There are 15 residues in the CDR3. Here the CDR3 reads CASSFRQTGNTEAFF. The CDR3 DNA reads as TGTGCCAGCAGTTTCCGACAGACAGGTAACACTGAAGCTTTCTTT.

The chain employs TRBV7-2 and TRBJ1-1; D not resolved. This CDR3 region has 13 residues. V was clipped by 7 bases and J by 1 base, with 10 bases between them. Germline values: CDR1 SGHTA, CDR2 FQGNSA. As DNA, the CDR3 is TGTGCCAGCAACAGCCCGAGGAACACTGAAGCTTTCTTT. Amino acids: CASNSPRNTEAFF.

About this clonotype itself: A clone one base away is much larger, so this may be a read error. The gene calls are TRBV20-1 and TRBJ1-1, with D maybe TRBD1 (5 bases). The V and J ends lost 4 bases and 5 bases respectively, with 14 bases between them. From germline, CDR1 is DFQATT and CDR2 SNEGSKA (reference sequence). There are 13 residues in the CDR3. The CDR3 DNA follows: TGCAGTGCTACAAACCAGGGTATGACTGAAGCTTTCTTT. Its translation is CSATNQGMTEAFF.

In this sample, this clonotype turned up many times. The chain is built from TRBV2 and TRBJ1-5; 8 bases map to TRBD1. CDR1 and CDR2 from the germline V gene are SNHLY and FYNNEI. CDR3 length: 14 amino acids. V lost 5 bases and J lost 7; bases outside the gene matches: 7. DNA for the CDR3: TGTGCCAGCAGTTCAGGACAGGGTTTACAGCCCCAGCATTTT. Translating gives CASSSGQGLQPQHF.

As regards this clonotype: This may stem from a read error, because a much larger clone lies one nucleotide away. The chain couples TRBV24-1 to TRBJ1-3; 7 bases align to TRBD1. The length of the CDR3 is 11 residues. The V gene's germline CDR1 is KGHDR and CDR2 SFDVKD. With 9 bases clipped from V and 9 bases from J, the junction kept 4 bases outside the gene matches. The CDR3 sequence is CATGGGSTIYF. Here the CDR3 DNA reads TGTGCCACCGGAGGGGGCAGCACCATATATTTT.

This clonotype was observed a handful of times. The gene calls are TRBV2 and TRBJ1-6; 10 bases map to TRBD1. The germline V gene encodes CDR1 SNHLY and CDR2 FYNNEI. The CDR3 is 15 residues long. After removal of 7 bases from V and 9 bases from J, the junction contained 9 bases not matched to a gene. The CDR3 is CASIRDRGSRSPLHF. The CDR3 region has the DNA TGTGCCAGCATAAGGGACAGGGGTAGTCGTTCACCCCTCCACTTT.

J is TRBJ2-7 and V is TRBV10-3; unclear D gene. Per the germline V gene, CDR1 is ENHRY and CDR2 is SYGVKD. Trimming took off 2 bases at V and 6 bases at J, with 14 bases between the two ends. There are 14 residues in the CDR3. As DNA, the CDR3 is TGTGCCATCAGTGAGATTTGGACCGGTGGCGAGCAGTACTTC. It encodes CAISEIWTGGEQYF.

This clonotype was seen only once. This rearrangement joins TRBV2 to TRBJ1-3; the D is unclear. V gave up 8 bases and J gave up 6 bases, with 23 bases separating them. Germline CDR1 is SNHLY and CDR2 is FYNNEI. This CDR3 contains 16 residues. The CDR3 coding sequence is TGTGCCAGCCGCCATACAAGCGGGTTTAAAATAAACACCATATATTTT. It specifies CASRHTSGFKINTIYF.

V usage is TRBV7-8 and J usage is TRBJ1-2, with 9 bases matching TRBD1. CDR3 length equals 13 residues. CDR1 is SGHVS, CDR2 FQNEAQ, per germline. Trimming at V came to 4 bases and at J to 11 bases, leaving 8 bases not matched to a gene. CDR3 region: CASSSGTGTLYTF. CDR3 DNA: TGTGCCAGCAGCTCCGGGACAGGGACTTTATACACCTTC.

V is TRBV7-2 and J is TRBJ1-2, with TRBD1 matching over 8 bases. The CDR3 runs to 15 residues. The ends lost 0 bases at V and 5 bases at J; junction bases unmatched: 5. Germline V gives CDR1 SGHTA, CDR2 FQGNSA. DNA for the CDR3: TGTGCCAGCAGCTTAGCGGGACAGGAGTCGTATGGCTACACCTTC. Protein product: CASSLAGQESYGYTF.

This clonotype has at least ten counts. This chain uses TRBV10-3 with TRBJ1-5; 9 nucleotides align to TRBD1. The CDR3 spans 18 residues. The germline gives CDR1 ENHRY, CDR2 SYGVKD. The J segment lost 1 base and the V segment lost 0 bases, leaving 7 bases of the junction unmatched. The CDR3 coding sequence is TGTGCCATCAGTGAGTCCAACTCCGGGACAGGGAGCAATCAGCCCCAGCATTTT. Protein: CAISESNSGTGSNQPQHF.

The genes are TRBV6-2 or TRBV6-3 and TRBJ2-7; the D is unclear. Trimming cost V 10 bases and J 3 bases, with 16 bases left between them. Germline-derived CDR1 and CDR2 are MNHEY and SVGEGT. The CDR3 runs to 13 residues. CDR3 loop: CAISHGLIYEQYF. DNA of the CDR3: TGTGCCATCTCCCATGGCCTAATCTACGAGCAGTACTTC.

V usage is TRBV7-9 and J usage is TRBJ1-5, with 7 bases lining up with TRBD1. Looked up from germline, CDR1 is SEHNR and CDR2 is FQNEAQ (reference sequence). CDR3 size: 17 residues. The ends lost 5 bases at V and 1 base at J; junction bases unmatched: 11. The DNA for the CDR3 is TGTGCCAGCAGCCTCCCAGGGGGGCGCGGAAGCAATCAGCCCCAGCATTTT. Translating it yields CASSLPGGRGSNQPQHF.

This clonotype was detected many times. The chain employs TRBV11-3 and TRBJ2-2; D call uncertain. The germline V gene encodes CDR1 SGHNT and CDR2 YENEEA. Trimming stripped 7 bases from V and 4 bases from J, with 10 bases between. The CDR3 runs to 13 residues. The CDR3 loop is CASTKGFTGELFF. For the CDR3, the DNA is TGTGCCAGCACAAAGGGTTTCACCGGGGAGCTGTTTTTT.

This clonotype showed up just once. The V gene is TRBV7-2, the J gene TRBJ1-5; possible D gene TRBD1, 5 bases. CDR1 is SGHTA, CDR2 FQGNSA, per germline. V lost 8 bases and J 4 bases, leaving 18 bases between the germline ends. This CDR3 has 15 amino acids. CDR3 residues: CASGSIQENNQPQHF. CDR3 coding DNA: TGTGCCAGCGGAAGCATACAGGAGAATAATCAGCCCCAGCATTTT.

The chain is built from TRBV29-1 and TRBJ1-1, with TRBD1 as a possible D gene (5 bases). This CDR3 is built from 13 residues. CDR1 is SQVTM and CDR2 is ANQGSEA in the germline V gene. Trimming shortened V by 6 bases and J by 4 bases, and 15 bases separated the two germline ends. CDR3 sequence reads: CSVGDRGLTEAFF. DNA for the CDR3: TGCAGCGTAGGGGATCGGGGACTCACTGAAGCTTTCTTT.

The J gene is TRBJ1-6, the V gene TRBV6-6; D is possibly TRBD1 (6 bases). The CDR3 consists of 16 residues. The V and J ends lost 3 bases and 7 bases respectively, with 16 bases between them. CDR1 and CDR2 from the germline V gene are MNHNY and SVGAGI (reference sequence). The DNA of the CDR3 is TGTGCCAGCAGTTATCGTCTGGGGGCGGGAAATTCACCCCTCCACTTT. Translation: CASSYRLGAGNSPLHF.

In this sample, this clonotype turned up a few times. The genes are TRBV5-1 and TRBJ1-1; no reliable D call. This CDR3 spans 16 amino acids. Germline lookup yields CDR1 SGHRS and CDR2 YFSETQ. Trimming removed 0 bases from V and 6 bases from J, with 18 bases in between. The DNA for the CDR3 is TGCGCCAGCAGCTTGGACGGGATGGCGCGTAATTCTGAAGCTTTCTTT. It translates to CASSLDGMARNSEAFF.

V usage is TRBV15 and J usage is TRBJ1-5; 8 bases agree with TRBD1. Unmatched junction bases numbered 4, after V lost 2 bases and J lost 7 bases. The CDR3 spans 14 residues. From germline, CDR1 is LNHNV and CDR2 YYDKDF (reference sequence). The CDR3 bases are TGTGCCACCAGCAGAACAGGGGGGTACCAGCCCCAGCATTTT. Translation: CATSRTGGYQPQHF.